A selection of T cell receptor beta chains follows, all from one sample in a study of naive and memory T cell subsets. TCRdb ran MiXCR on the UMI-ligation and nested PCR reads and lists one entry per CDR3 protein. The table includes under 150,000 distinct CDR3 sequences, approximately 20% detected once. Sequenced input: naive CD8+ T cells from blood. These receptors all come from a human donor in good health. Both conserved end residues are part of each CDR3. Fields, in order: clone size, J gene, V gene, D gene, CDR3 DNA, CDR3 protein. A D gene is named only where the DNA matches it firmly. Not every row has a clone size; where given, it reads once, few, many or a size class.

size: -; J: TRBJ2-1; V: TRBV28; D: -; DNA: TGTGCCAGCAGACTCCGACAGGTTCGAGAGGATGAGCAGTTCTTC; CDR3: CASRLRQVREDEQFF
size: -; J: TRBJ2-1; V: TRBV19; D: -; DNA: TGTGCCAGTAGTATTGGGACAAGTTACAATGAGCAGTTCTTC; CDR3: CASSIGTSYNEQFF
size: -; J: TRBJ2-3; V: TRBV13; D: -; DNA: TGTGCCAGCAGCGACCTAGTCAGGGGAATCACAGATACGCAGTATTTT; CDR3: CASSDLVRGITDTQYF
size: -; J: TRBJ1-1; V: TRBV12-3/TRBV12-4; D: TRBD1; DNA: TGTGCCAGCAGAGATGACAGGGTGACTGAAGCTTTCTTT; CDR3: CASRDDRVTEAFF
size: -; J: TRBJ2-7; V: TRBV6-1; D: TRBD2; DNA: TGTGCCAGCAGCGATGTCCCCCCGGGACTAGCGGTACCGTTAGACTACGAGCAGTACTTC; CDR3: CASSDVPPGLAVPLDYEQYF
size: -; J: TRBJ2-3; V: TRBV5-5; D: TRBD1; DNA: TGTGCCAGCAGCGTGACAGGGACGGGAGATACGCAGTATTTT; CDR3: CASSVTGTGDTQYF
size: -; J: TRBJ1-5; V: TRBV27; D: -; DNA: TGTGCCAGCAGTCCGGGGAGCAATCAGCCCCAGCATTTT; CDR3: CASSPGSNQPQHF
size: many; J: TRBJ2-5; V: TRBV28; D: TRBD2; DNA: TGTGCCAGCAGTTTTAAGCTAGCGGCACGGGTAGAGACCCAGTACTTC; CDR3: CASSFKLAARVETQYF
size: few; J: TRBJ2-1; V: TRBV11-2; D: TRBD2; DNA: TGTGCCAGCAGCTTATCCGGACTAGCGTTATACAATGAGCAGTTCTTC; CDR3: CASSLSGLALYNEQFF
size: -; J: TRBJ2-1; V: TRBV9; D: TRBD2; DNA: TGTGCCAGCAGCGTAGGAATTAGCGGGGGGTACAATGAGCAGTTCTTC; CDR3: CASSVGISGGYNEQFF
size: few; J: TRBJ1-2; V: TRBV10-3; D: -; DNA: TGTGCCATCAGTGAGTGGACGGAACCACCCAACCCTGGCTACACCTTC; CDR3: CAISEWTEPPNPGYTF
size: -; J: TRBJ2-1; V: TRBV5-6; D: TRBD2; DNA: TGTGCCAGCCTGCCCAGAGAGCGGGAGCTGGATGAGCAGTTCTTC; CDR3: CASLPRERELDEQFF
size: few; J: TRBJ2-2; V: TRBV3-1; D: -; DNA: TGTGCCAGCAGCCCCGGGGTATCCGGGGAGCTGTTTTTT; CDR3: CASSPGVSGELFF
size: -; J: TRBJ2-2; V: TRBV28; D: TRBD1; DNA: TGTGCCAGCGCCTTACTACAGGGGACCGGGGAGCTGTTTTTT; CDR3: CASALLQGTGELFF
size: few; J: TRBJ2-7; V: TRBV7-2; D: TRBD1; DNA: TGTGCCAGCAGCTTGGGGGAGAGGGGGCACTACTACGAGCAGTACTTC; CDR3: CASSLGERGHYYEQYF
size: few; J: TRBJ2-1; V: TRBV4-1; D: -; DNA: TGCGCCAGCAGCCAACTTTACAATGAGCAGTTCTTC; CDR3: CASSQLYNEQFF
size: few; J: TRBJ2-1; V: TRBV20-1; D: -; DNA: TGCAGTGCTAGCCCTTATATCTCCATGGGGTATGAGCAGTTCTTC; CDR3: CSASPYISMGYEQFF
size: -; J: TRBJ2-5; V: TRBV20-1; D: -; DNA: TGCAGTGCTAGAGTTTGGGAGGCGGACTACCAAGAGACCCAGTACTTC; CDR3: CSARVWEADYQETQYF
size: -; J: TRBJ2-1; V: TRBV12-3/TRBV12-4; D: TRBD2; DNA: TGTGCCAGCTGGGGGGCCGAGCTAGCGGGAAACCATGAGCAGTTCTTC; CDR3: CASWGAELAGNHEQFF
size: -; J: TRBJ2-1; V: TRBV29-1; D: TRBD2; DNA: TGCAGCGTACTCGGGACTAGCGGGAGGGCCCGGGAGCAGTTCTTC; CDR3: CSVLGTSGRAREQFF
size: few; J: TRBJ1-1; V: TRBV28; D: -; DNA: TGTGCCAGCAGTTTAAGAGAGGGGCCAAAGGCGGAAACTGAAGCTTTCTTT; CDR3: CASSLREGPKAETEAFF
size: -; J: TRBJ2-7; V: TRBV28; D: TRBD1; DNA: TGTGCCAGCAGTTTACCCTCACAGGGGTTTTACGAGCAGTACTTC; CDR3: CASSLPSQGFYEQYF
size: -; J: TRBJ2-6; V: TRBV7-2; D: -; DNA: TGTGCCAGCAGCCACGACCCCAATCGGGCCAACGTCCTGACTTTC; CDR3: CASSHDPNRANVLTF
size: -; J: TRBJ1-1; V: TRBV27; D: -; DNA: TGTGCCAGCAGTTATCAGGGCGACACTGAAGCTTTCTTT; CDR3: CASSYQGDTEAFF
size: -; J: TRBJ1-3; V: TRBV21-1; D: -; DNA: TGTGCCAGCAGGGGGTGTTCATTAACTGGAAACACCATATATTTT; CDR3: CASRGCSLTGNTIYF
size: few; J: TRBJ2-7; V: TRBV7-8; D: -; DNA: TGTGCCAGCAGCTGGGGGGCCGCTTCCCTAGCGCCTCCCTCCTACGAGCAGTACTTC; CDR3: CASSWGAASLAPPSYEQYF
size: -; J: TRBJ2-2; V: TRBV4-1; D: TRBD1; DNA: TGCGCCAGCAGCCAAGTCGGGACAGGGAACACCGGGGAGCTGTTTTTT; CDR3: CASSQVGTGNTGELFF
size: few; J: TRBJ2-3; V: TRBV29-1; D: TRBD2; DNA: TGCAGCGTTGAAGATCTCACTAGCGGGGAAATAGATACGCAGTATTTT; CDR3: CSVEDLTSGEIDTQYF
size: many; J: TRBJ2-7; V: TRBV18; D: -; DNA: TGTGCCAGCTCACCACCGGGGGGAACCTACGAGCAGTACTTC; CDR3: CASSPPGGTYEQYF
size: -; J: TRBJ2-3; V: TRBV29-1; D: TRBD2; DNA: TGCAGCGTTGTTATAGCGGGAGTACCAGATACGCAGTATTTT; CDR3: CSVVIAGVPDTQYF
size: few; J: TRBJ1-1; V: TRBV28; D: -; DNA: TGTGCCAGCAGTTTAACCGAAGATGAAGCTTTCTTT; CDR3: CASSLTEDEAFF
size: -; J: TRBJ2-2; V: TRBV3-1; D: TRBD2; DNA: TGTGCCAGCAGCCCCCGTCTGCGGGAGGAAACCGGCGGGGAGCTGTTTTTT; CDR3: CASSPRLREETGGELFF
size: few; J: TRBJ2-1; V: TRBV5-4; D: TRBD2; DNA: TGTGCCAGCAGCCGCGGGGGGGACAATGAGCAGTTCTTC; CDR3: CASSRGGDNEQFF
size: -; J: TRBJ2-7; V: TRBV6-1; D: TRBD1; DNA: TGTGCCAGTCGGTCCCAGCCGGGGACAGGGTTTTACGAGCAGTACTTC; CDR3: CASRSQPGTGFYEQYF
size: -; J: TRBJ2-7; V: TRBV12-3/TRBV12-4; D: -; DNA: TGTGCCAGCAGCCTTCAGACGGGAGAGCCCTACGAGCAGTACTTC; CDR3: CASSLQTGEPYEQYF